A selection of T cell receptor beta chains follows, all from one sample in a study of blood T cell repertoires in COVID-19. This table comes from immunoSEQ multiplex PCR, and its TCRdb copy is limited to in-frame clones, with some not included. The sample lists around 230,000 clones, around 86% seen once, with 11% in the top ten. Material: peripheral blood. The source is a man aged 45-65 years with COVID-19, enrolled during active disease. The CDR3 runs from the conserved cysteine through the conserved F or W. A D gene is named only where the DNA matches it firmly. Clone size appears in some rows only: once, few, many, or a class for an expanded clone.

clone_size: NA
v_call: TRBV19
j_call: TRBJ1-5
d_call: TRBD1
cdr3_nt: TGTGCCAGTAGTTTGGGACAGGATTATCAGCCCCAGCATTTT
cdr3_aa: CASSLGQDYQPQHF

clone_size: NA
v_call: TRBV28
j_call: TRBJ1-4
d_call: NA
cdr3_nt: TGTGCCAGCAGTTCCAGTGAAAAACTGTTTTTT
cdr3_aa: CASSSSEKLFF

clone_size: NA
v_call: TRBV6-5
j_call: TRBJ1-2
d_call: TRBD1
cdr3_nt: TGTGCCAGCAGGGCGACAGGGGGCATCTCGGGCTACACCTTC
cdr3_aa: CASRATGGISGYTF

clone_size: NA
v_call: TRBV6-5
j_call: TRBJ2-7
d_call: TRBD1
cdr3_nt: TGTGCCAGCAGAGACAGGGCCTACGAGCAGTACTTC
cdr3_aa: CASRDRAYEQYF

clone_size: NA
v_call: TRBV27
j_call: TRBJ2-2
d_call: NA
cdr3_nt: TGTGCCAGCAGTTTAACCCCGGCGGGCTTGTCGAACACCGGGGAGCTGTTTTTT
cdr3_aa: CASSLTPAGLSNTGELFF

clone_size: NA
v_call: TRBV6-6
j_call: TRBJ1-5
d_call: NA
cdr3_nt: TGTGCCAGCATCCTAGACAGAAGCAATCAGCCCCAGCATTTT
cdr3_aa: CASILDRSNQPQHF

clone_size: NA
v_call: TRBV7-8
j_call: TRBJ2-7
d_call: NA
cdr3_nt: TGTGCCAGCAGCTTGGGACATACTATCTCCTACGAGCAGTACTTC
cdr3_aa: CASSLGHTISYEQYF

clone_size: NA
v_call: TRBV3-1/TRBV3-2
j_call: TRBJ2-1
d_call: NA
cdr3_nt: TGTGCCAGCAGCCCGTGCGGCGATCTTCGCGATGAGCAGTTCTTC
cdr3_aa: CASSPCGDLRDEQFF

clone_size: NA
v_call: TRBV5-8
j_call: TRBJ2-7
d_call: TRBD1
cdr3_nt: TGTGCCAGCAGCTTGGCCCGGACAGGGAGCTACGAGCAGTACTTC
cdr3_aa: CASSLARTGSYEQYF

clone_size: NA
v_call: TRBV4-1
j_call: TRBJ1-5
d_call: NA
cdr3_nt: TGCGCCAGCAGCCAAGATATTCTAACAGGGAGTCAGCCCCAGCATTTT
cdr3_aa: CASSQDILTGSQPQHF

clone_size: NA
v_call: TRBV11-3
j_call: TRBJ2-7
d_call: TRBD1
cdr3_nt: TGTGCCAGCAGCTTAAATAGACAGGGGGACGAGCAGTACTTC
cdr3_aa: CASSLNRQGDEQYF

clone_size: NA
v_call: TRBV19
j_call: TRBJ2-2
d_call: NA
cdr3_nt: TGTGCCAGTAATCAAAGGACAGAGTACACCGGGGAGCTGTTTTTT
cdr3_aa: CASNQRTEYTGELFF

clone_size: NA
v_call: TRBV4-2
j_call: TRBJ2-3
d_call: NA
cdr3_nt: TGTGCCAGCAGCCAAGAGGAGGCCTCCACAGATACGCAGTATTTT
cdr3_aa: CASSQEEASTDTQYF

clone_size: NA
v_call: TRBV3-1/TRBV3-2
j_call: TRBJ2-3
d_call: TRBD2
cdr3_nt: TGTGCCAGCAGCCCGGCGGGGGTCGGCACAGATACGCAGTATTTT
cdr3_aa: CASSPAGVGTDTQYF

clone_size: once
v_call: TRBV7-9
j_call: TRBJ1-4
d_call: TRBD1
cdr3_nt: TGTGCCAGCAGCTTTTCAGGGGGCGGTAATGAAAAACTGTTTTTT
cdr3_aa: CASSFSGGGNEKLFF

clone_size: NA
v_call: TRBV5-1
j_call: TRBJ2-5
d_call: TRBD2
cdr3_nt: TGCGCCAGCAGCCAATTAGCGGGAGCCGGCAGTGAGACCCAGTACTTC
cdr3_aa: CASSQLAGAGSETQYF

clone_size: NA
v_call: TRBV27
j_call: TRBJ2-7
d_call: NA
cdr3_nt: TGTGCCAGCAGTTTATCCCCCCGCGCAGGGGACTACGAGCAGTACTTC
cdr3_aa: CASSLSPRAGDYEQYF

clone_size: NA
v_call: TRBV2
j_call: TRBJ2-7
d_call: TRBD1
cdr3_nt: TGTGCCAGCAGTACTCGGACAGGGTCCTACGAGCAGTACTTC
cdr3_aa: CASSTRTGSYEQYF

clone_size: once
v_call: TRBV4-3
j_call: TRBJ1-2
d_call: TRBD1
cdr3_nt: TGCGCCAGCAGCCAAGATATCGGCAGGGGGTACGGCTACACCTTC
cdr3_aa: CASSQDIGRGYGYTF

clone_size: NA
v_call: TRBV18
j_call: TRBJ1-4
d_call: NA
cdr3_nt: TGTGCCAGCTCACGAAACCAGGACAAGACTAATGAAAAACTGTTTTTT
cdr3_aa: CASSRNQDKTNEKLFF

clone_size: NA
v_call: TRBV9
j_call: TRBJ2-2
d_call: TRBD2
cdr3_nt: TGTGCCAGCAGCATCCGGGACTACGGAACCGGGGAGCTGTTTTTT
cdr3_aa: CASSIRDYGTGELFF

clone_size: NA
v_call: TRBV5-1
j_call: TRBJ1-5
d_call: NA
cdr3_nt: TGCGCCAGCAGCCCCGCGGGGAGCAATCAGCCCCAGCATTTT
cdr3_aa: CASSPAGSNQPQHF

clone_size: NA
v_call: TRBV19
j_call: TRBJ2-2
d_call: NA
cdr3_nt: TGTGCCAGTAGTATCCTCCCGGGGCAGGGGGGAACGAACACCGGGGAGCTGTTTTTT
cdr3_aa: CASSILPGQGGTNTGELFF

clone_size: NA
v_call: TRBV30
j_call: TRBJ2-1
d_call: TRBD2
cdr3_nt: TGTGCCTGGAGTGCGGTCTTGGGGGGGGCCTACAATGAGCAGTTCTTC
cdr3_aa: CAWSAVLGGAYNEQFF

clone_size: NA
v_call: TRBV19
j_call: TRBJ1-5
d_call: NA
cdr3_nt: TGTGCCAGTACCCATCTGGGACAAGTCAATCAGCCCCAGCATTTT
cdr3_aa: CASTHLGQVNQPQHF

clone_size: NA
v_call: TRBV19
j_call: TRBJ1-5
d_call: NA
cdr3_nt: TGTGCCAGTAGTATTCCAACAGCCAGCTACAATCAGCCCCAGCATTTT
cdr3_aa: CASSIPTASYNQPQHF

clone_size: NA
v_call: TRBV4-1
j_call: TRBJ2-7
d_call: NA
cdr3_nt: TGCGCCAGCAGCCAAGATTATGTCGGGTCGGGCTACGAGCAGTACTTC
cdr3_aa: CASSQDYVGSGYEQYF

clone_size: few
v_call: TRBV10-3
j_call: TRBJ1-5
d_call: TRBD1
cdr3_nt: TGTGCCATCAGTGAGTTAGGAGGGGGCGGCCAGCCCCAGCATTTT
cdr3_aa: CAISELGGGGQPQHF